One and the same sample provided the 27 T cell receptor beta chains below, sequenced in a study of shared clonotypes between healthy human individuals. Profiled with immunoSEQ multiplex PCR; TCRdb holds only in-frame clones, not every one. The sample yields about 2,500,000 clones, approximately 92% seen once. The sequencing input was naive CD4+ T cells sorted from blood. Subset reported: CD45RA+ positively selected. The receptor source for this set is a man younger than 35 in good health.

V and J are TRBV5-4 and TRBJ2-5; 7 positions match TRBD2. Per germline, CDR1 SGHNT and CDR2 YYREEE (reference sequence). CDR3 length: 16 residues. Unmatched junction bases numbered 11, after V lost 4 bases and J lost 2 bases. The CDR3 DNA is TGTGCCAGCAGCACAACTGGGACTAATCCTCAAGAGACCCAGTACTTC. Amino acid sequence: CASSTTGTNPQETQYF.

V is TRBV11-3 and J is TRBJ2-1, with 10 nucleotides matching TRBD2. CDR3 length equals 14 residues. J lost 6 bases, V lost 5 bases, and 4 bases had no gene match. Germline lookup yields CDR1 SGHNT and CDR2 YENEEA. The CDR3 DNA follows: TGTGCCAGCAGCCTAGCGGGGGCTTCCAATGAGCAGTTCTTC. This encodes CASSLAGASNEQFF.

CDR3: CASSLGQRGYNEQFF. CDR3 bases: TGTGCCAGCAGCTTGGGACAGCGGGGGTACAATGAGCAGTTCTTC. The chain employs TRBV5-4 and TRBJ2-1; 8 bases align to TRBD2. Trimming removed 0 bases from V and 4 bases from J; junction bases left unmatched: 3. Looked up from germline, CDR1 is SGHNT and CDR2 is YYREEE (reference sequence). This CDR3 has 15 residues. The full variable domain, in which reference TRBV5-4 and TRBJ2-1 provide the parts outside the CDR3, is ETGVTQSPTHLIKTRGQQVTLRCSSQSGHNTVSWYQQALGQGPQFIFQYYREEENGRGNFPPRFSGLQFPNYSSELNVNALELDDSALYLCASSLGQRGYNEQFFGPGTRLTVL.

The genes are TRBV19 and TRBJ2-2; 12 positions agree with TRBD2. The J segment lost 4 bases and the V segment lost 7 bases, leaving 7 bases of the junction unmatched. The V gene's germline CDR1 is LNHDA and CDR2 SQIVND (reference sequence). The CDR3 totals 16 residues. CDR3 amino acids: CASIRTSGAPTGELFF. CDR3 coding DNA: TGTGCCAGTATTCGGACTAGCGGGGCTCCCACCGGGGAGCTGTTTTTT.

V and J are TRBV18 and TRBJ2-7; 10 bases agree with TRBD2. Trimming cost V 4 bases and J 2 bases; bases outside gene matches: 5. CDR1 and CDR2 (germline): KGHSH, LQKENI. The CDR3 contains 15 residues. CDR3 sequence reads: CASSRPSGSPYEQYF. For the CDR3, the DNA is TGTGCCAGCTCACGACCTAGCGGGAGCCCCTACGAGCAGTACTTC.

The count of this clone is one. The CDR3 is CASSPLTGRELFF. The CDR3 nucleotides read TGCGCCAGCAGCCCACTAACTGGCCGGGAGCTGTTTTTT. The chain carries TRBV5-1 and TRBJ2-2; D is ambiguous. The CDR3 contains 13 residues. V lost 4 bases, J lost 9 bases, and 13 bases lay in between. Germline V gene data show CDR1 as SGHRS and CDR2 as YFSETQ.

This clone appeared a few times. The same CDR3 can be traced to other DNA sequences in this sample. V usage is TRBV4-1 and J usage is TRBJ1-3, with no clear D. The V end was cut by 1 base, the J end by 0 bases, with 7 bases between. The V gene's germline CDR1 is MGHRA and CDR2 YSYEKL. The CDR3 length is 15 residues. The CDR3 sequence: CASSQGPSSGNTIYF. The CDR3 DNA reads as TGCGCCAGCAGCCAAGGGCCTTCCTCTGGAAACACCATATATTTT.

To note about this clone: Other DNA sequences within the sample encode an identical CDR3. The chain is built from TRBV9 and TRBJ1-1; no firm D call. CDR3 length equals 14 residues. CDR1 SGDLS and CDR2 YYNGEE come from the germline V gene. Trimming took 0 bases from V and 4 from J, leaving 10 bases between them. The CDR3 DNA follows: TGTGCCAGCAGCGTAGGTCCGGGGAGCACTGAAGCTTTCTTT. Translated, it gives CASSVGPGSTEAFF.

The J gene is TRBJ2-3, the V gene TRBV10-3; D is uncertain. The length of the CDR3 is 14 residues. V shed 2 bases and J shed 6 bases, with 12 bases lying between them. The germline V gene has CDR1 ENHRY and CDR2 SYGVKD. CDR3 bases: TGTGCCATCAGTGAGGGGCCATCTTGGGATACGCAGTATTTT. This codes for CAISEGPSWDTQYF.

The rearrangement uses TRBV2 and TRBJ2-5; D call uncertain. Germline V gene sequence: CDR1 SNHLY, CDR2 FYNNEI. V lost 10 bases and J lost 4, with 10 bases in between. The CDR3 has 11 amino acids. The CDR3 sequence: CATGVGETQYF. The CDR3 DNA reads as TGTGCCACCGGCGTAGGAGAGACCCAGTACTTC.

Regarding this clone: Other nucleotide sequences from this sample produce the same CDR3. The chain couples TRBV5-1 to TRBJ2-3; D possibly corresponds to TRBD2 (5 bases). V was cut by 1 base and J by 1 base, with 10 bases left in between. CDR1 is SGHRS, CDR2 YFSETQ, per germline. This CDR3 spans 15 amino acids. CDR3 DNA: TGCGCCAGCAGCTTGCCGAGCGGAGGCACAGATACGCAGTATTTT. It specifies CASSLPSGGTDTQYF.

The count of this clone is one. The rearrangement uses TRBV6-5 and TRBJ1-6, with D perhaps matching TRBD1 (5 bases). In germline, CDR1 is MNHEY, CDR2 SVGAGI. The length of the CDR3 is 16 residues. Between the trimmed V and J ends, which lost 3 bases and 6 bases, there was a span of 15 bases. The CDR3 is CASSYGVWTINSPLHF. The CDR3, as DNA: TGTGCCAGCAGTTATGGGGTTTGGACAATTAATTCACCCCTCCACTTT.

The chain recombines TRBV5-1 with TRBJ2-1; D not certain. Germline-derived CDR1 and CDR2 are SGHRS and YFSETQ. This CDR3 comprises 15 residues. V was pared by 2 bases and J by 8 bases, with 17 bases between. CDR3 nucleotide sequence: TGCGCCAGCAGCTTACCGGCGTCTCCCTGGGATGAGCAGTTCTTC. Its translation: CASSLPASPWDEQFF.

The chain carries TRBV6-5 and TRBJ2-7, with TRBD2 as a possible D gene (6 bases). Per the germline V gene, CDR1 is MNHEY and CDR2 is SVGAGI. The CDR3 spans 15 residues. V lost 5 bases to trimming and J lost 3 bases, with 17 bases between them. The CDR3 region has the DNA TGTGCCAGCAGTAGAGGGACTCTCCAAATCTACGAGCAGTACTTC. Its protein product is CASSRGTLQIYEQYF.

The sample holds one count of this clone. The CDR3 protein is CASSLVFGADTEAFF. The CDR3 DNA is TGCGCCAGCAGCTTGGTCTTTGGGGCCGACACTGAAGCTTTCTTT. V is TRBV5-1 and J is TRBJ1-1; TRBD1 might be the D (5 bases). This CDR3 contains 15 residues. Trimming shortened V by 0 bases and J by 3 bases, and 12 bases separated the two germline ends. Germline V gene sequence: CDR1 SGHRS, CDR2 YFSETQ.

This clone has just a few counts. The rearrangement links TRBV6-1 to TRBJ1-1; D remains ambiguous. The V gene lost 5 bases and the J gene lost 5 bases, with 9 bases spanning the gap. From germline, CDR1 is MNHNS and CDR2 SASEGT. The CDR3 spans 12 residues. The CDR3: CASSTQWTEAFF. In nucleotides, the CDR3 is TGTGCCAGCAGTACACAGTGGACTGAAGCTTTCTTT.

V gene TRBV5-1 combines with J gene TRBJ2-2; 11 bases line up with TRBD1. There are 17 residues in the CDR3. CDR1 is SGHRS and CDR2 is YFSETQ in the germline V gene. V trimming: 0 bases; J trimming: 5 bases; junction bases outside the gene matches: 6. CDR3 nucleotides: TGCGCCAGCAGCTTGGGTGGACAGGGGGCGCTTACCGGGGAGCTGTTTTTT. Translated, it gives CASSLGGQGALTGELFF.

This chain joins TRBV5-4 and TRBJ2-3; 9 nucleotides agree with TRBD2. Germline loops: CDR1 SGHNT, CDR2 YYREEE (reference sequence). Germline trimming cut 1 base from V and 2 bases from J; bases unmatched to any gene: 2. This CDR3 has 15 amino acids. In nucleotides, the CDR3 is TGTGCCAGCAGCTTGTCTAGCGGGAACACAGATACGCAGTATTTT. Protein sequence: CASSLSSGNTDTQYF.

The gene calls are TRBV12-5 and TRBJ2-6, with D perhaps given as TRBD1 or TRBD2 (5 bases each). CDR3 size: 17 residues. The germline CDR1 and CDR2 sequences are LGHNT and FRNRAP. Trimming cost V 2 bases and J 0 bases, with 11 bases left between them. This chain's CDR3 is CASGLYAGTSGANVLTF. The CDR3 coding sequence is TGTGCTAGTGGTTTGTATGCAGGGACCTCTGGGGCCAACGTCCTGACTTTC. Full variable domain (remainder filled in from reference TRBV12-5 and TRBJ2-6): DARVTQTPRHKVTEMGQEVTMRCQPILGHNTVFWYRQTMMQGLELLAYFRNRAPLDDSGMPKDRFSAEMPDATLATLKIQPSEPRDSAVYFCASGLYAGTSGANVLTFGAGSRLTVL.

This clone was found a few times. At the DNA level, this CDR3 is encoded by other sequences in the same sample as well. V usage is TRBV20-1 and J usage is TRBJ2-2; D gene uncertain. CDR3 size: 11 residues. Per germline, CDR1 DFQATT and CDR2 SNEGSKA (reference sequence). V lost 1 base and J 8 bases, leaving 5 bases between the germline ends. The CDR3 spells CSARGPGELFF. CDR3 in DNA: TGCAGTGCTAGAGGGCCTGGGGAGCTGTTTTTT.

This clone appeared a single time. The genes are TRBV10-3 and TRBJ1-1, with TRBD1 as a possible D gene (5 bases). Per the germline V gene, CDR1 is ENHRY and CDR2 is SYGVKD. The CDR3 length is 12 residues. The ends were cut back, 2 bases at V and 10 bases at J, with 11 bases in the middle. The CDR3 nucleotides read TGTGCCATCAGTGAGGGGGGTTATGTAGCTTTCTTT. Encoded protein: CAISEGGYVAFF.

The rearrangement joins TRBV30 to TRBJ2-7; D call uncertain. This CDR3 is 13 amino acids long. V lost 3 bases, J lost 1 base, and 10 bases lay in between. CDR1 and CDR2 (germline): GTSNPN, SVGIG (reference sequence). CDR3 protein: CAWSYVGSYEQYF. The CDR3 DNA follows: TGTGCCTGGAGCTACGTTGGTTCCTACGAGCAGTACTTC.

There are a few counts of this clone. The genes are TRBV20-1 and TRBJ1-4, with unresolved D. The CDR3 runs 10 residues. The germline CDR1 and CDR2 sequences are DFQATT and SNEGSKA (reference sequence). V was clipped by 7 bases and J by 5 bases, with 5 bases between them. DNA for the CDR3: TGCAGTGTCGTCAATGAAAAACTGTTTTTT. It yields the protein CSVVNEKLFF.

CDR3 in DNA: TGCGCCAGCAGTCCCTCCTCAGACGGCTACGAGCAGTACTTC. It yields the protein CASSPSSDGYEQYF. This chain links TRBV10-1 with TRBJ2-7; D is ambiguous. CDR3 size: 14 residues. V shed 5 bases and J shed 3 bases, with 14 bases lying between them. The germline V gene has CDR1 WNHNN and CDR2 SYGVQD (reference sequence).

Concerning this clone itself: The junction departs from germline at one end; a sequencing error may be responsible. This same CDR3 is encoded by further DNA sequences in the sample. The V call is TRBV29-1, the J call TRBJ2-3; D is undetermined. CDR3 length: 11 amino acids. The germline V gene encodes CDR1 SQVTM and CDR2 ANQGSEA. CDR3 sequence reads: CSVARTDTQYF. The DNA of the CDR3 is TGCAGCGTTGCACGCACCGATACGCAGTATTTT.

V gene TRBV7-9 combines with J gene TRBJ2-5; TRBD1 matches at 7 bases. Per germline, CDR1 SEHNR and CDR2 FQNEAQ (reference sequence). The J segment lost 11 bases and the V segment lost 8 bases, leaving 14 bases of the junction unmatched. This CDR3 region has 13 residues. CDR3 nucleotide sequence: TGTGCCAGCGGGCCCAGGGGGACCCTTCGGCAGTACTTC. Protein: CASGPRGTLRQYF.

The rearrangement joins TRBV6-6 to TRBJ2-3, with a tentative D call TRBD2 (6 bases). The length of the CDR3 is 16 residues. With 2 bases removed from V and 4 bases from J, the gap between germline ends came to 16 bases. Germline CDR1 MNHNY, CDR2 SVGAGI (reference sequence). In DNA, the CDR3 is TGTGCCAGCAGTTACGAGGAACGGGAGACACCAGATACGCAGTATTTT. Translated: CASSYEERETPDTQYF.